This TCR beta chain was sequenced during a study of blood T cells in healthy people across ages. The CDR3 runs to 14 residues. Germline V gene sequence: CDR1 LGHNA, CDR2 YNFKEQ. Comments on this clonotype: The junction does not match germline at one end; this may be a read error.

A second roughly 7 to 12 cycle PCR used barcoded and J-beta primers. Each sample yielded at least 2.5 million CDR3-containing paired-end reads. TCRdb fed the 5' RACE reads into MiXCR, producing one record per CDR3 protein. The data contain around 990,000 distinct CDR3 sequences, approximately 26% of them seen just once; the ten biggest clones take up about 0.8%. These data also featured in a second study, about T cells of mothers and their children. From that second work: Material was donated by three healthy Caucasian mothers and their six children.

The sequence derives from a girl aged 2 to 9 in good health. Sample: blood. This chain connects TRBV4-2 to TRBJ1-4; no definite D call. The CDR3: CASSQDGGNEKLFF. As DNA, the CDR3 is TGTGCCAGCAGCCAAGATGGCGGAAATGAAAAGCTGTTTTTT.